The clone carrying this TCR beta chain was seen a few times. The time point is: pre-sensitization, week 0. Sample treatment: therapeutic diphenylcyclopropenone sensitization with weekly scalp DPC. This record comes from a study of human T cells and chemical hapten exposure. Study overall: Skin of the upper inner arm, approximately 2 cm by approximately 2 cm, received 2% DPC for sensitization.

The CDR3 extends over 18 amino acids. The junction had 13 bases not matched to a gene; V was cut back by 3 bases and J by 1 base. Germline CDR1 reads SGHDT; CDR2 reads YYEEEE. TCRdb processed the RACE reads anew with MiXCR; each CDR3 protein has one entry. The sample yields over 300,000 distinct CDR3 sequences, approximately 5.1% seen once. The specimen was whole blood, collected in connection with sensitization to the hapten diphenylcyclopropenone (DPC). The chain employs TRBV5-6 and TRBJ2-3; 8 bases fit TRBD2. The clonotype was recovered from a woman aged 50 to 60 with alopecia areata. Some clones in this sample may be carry-over from other donors' samples. The CDR3 bases are TGTGCCAGCAGCTCATACTCGATTCCGGGACTAGGCACAGATACGCAGTATTTT. Protein sequence: CASSSYSIPGLGTDTQYF.